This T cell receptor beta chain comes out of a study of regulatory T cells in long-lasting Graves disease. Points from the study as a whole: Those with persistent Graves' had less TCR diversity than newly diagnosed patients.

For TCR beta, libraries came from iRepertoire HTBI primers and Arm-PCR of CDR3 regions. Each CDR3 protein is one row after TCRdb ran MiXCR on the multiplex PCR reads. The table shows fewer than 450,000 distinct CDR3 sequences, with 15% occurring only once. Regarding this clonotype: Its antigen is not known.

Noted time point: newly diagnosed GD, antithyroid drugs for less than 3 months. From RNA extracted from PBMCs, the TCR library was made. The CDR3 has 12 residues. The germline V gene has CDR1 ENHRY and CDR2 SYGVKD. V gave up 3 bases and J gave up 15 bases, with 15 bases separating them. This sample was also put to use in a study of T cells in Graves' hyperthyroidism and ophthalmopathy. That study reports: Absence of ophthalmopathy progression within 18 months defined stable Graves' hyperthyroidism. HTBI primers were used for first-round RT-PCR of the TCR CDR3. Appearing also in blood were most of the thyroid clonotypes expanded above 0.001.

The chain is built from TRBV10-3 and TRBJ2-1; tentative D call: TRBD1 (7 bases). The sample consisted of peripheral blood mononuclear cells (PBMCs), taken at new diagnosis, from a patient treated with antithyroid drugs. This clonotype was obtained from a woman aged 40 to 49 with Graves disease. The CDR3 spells CAISDPGGQRFF. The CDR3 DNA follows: TGTGCCATCAGTGACCCAGGGGGGCAGAGGTTCTTC.